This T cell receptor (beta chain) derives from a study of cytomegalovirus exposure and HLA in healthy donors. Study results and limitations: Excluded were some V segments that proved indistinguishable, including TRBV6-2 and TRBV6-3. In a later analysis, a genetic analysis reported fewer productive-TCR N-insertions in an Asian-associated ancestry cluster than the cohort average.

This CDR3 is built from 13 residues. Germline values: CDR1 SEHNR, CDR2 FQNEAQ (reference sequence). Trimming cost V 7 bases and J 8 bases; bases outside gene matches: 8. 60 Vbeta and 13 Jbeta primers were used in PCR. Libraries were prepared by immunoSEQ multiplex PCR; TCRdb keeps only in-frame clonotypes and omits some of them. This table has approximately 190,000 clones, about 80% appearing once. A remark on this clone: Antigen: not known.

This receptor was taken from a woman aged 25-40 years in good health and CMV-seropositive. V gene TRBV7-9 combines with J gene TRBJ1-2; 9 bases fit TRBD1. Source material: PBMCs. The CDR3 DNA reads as TGTGCCAGCACCGGATGGACAGGGGAGGGCTACACCTTC. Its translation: CASTGWTGEGYTF.